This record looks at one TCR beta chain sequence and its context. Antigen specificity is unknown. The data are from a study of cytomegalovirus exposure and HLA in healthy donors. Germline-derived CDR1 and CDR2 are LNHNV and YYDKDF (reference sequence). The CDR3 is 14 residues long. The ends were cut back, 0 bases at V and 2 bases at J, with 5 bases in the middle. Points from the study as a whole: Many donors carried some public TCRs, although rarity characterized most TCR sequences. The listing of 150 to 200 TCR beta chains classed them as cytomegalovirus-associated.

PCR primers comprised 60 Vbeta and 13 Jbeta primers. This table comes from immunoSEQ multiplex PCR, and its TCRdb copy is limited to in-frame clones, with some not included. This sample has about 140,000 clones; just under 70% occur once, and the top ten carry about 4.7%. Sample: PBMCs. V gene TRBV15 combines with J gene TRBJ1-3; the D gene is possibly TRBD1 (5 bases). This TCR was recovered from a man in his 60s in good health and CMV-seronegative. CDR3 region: CATSRDRAGNTIYF. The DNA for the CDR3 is TGTGCCACCAGCAGAGACAGGGCTGGAAACACCATATATTTT.